The 21 T cell receptor beta chains given below trace back to one sample, sequenced in a study of OX40 agonist ivuxolimab in advanced cancers. TCRdb keeps only in-frame clones here, not all; method: immunoSEQ multiplex PCR. The data show about 80,000 clones, with about 93% seen just once and around 0.29% held by the top ten. This specimen was CD4+ or CD8+ T cells sorted from blood, taken in a trial of the OX40 agonist ivuxolimab. Receptor source: an adult with an advanced solid tumor such as melanoma, head and neck, liver or kidney cancer.

The chain couples TRBV28 to TRBJ2-2; D might be TRBD1 (5 bases). This CDR3 has 15 residues. Germline V gene data show CDR1 as MDHEN and CDR2 as SYDVKM. The ends were cut back, 4 bases at V and 5 bases at J, with 14 bases in the middle. The CDR3 DNA follows: TGTGCCAGCAGTTCACTGACAGTCTTAACCGGGGAGCTGTTTTTT. Protein: CASSSLTVLTGELFF.

The table lists this clone with a few counts. The chain combines TRBV9 with TRBJ2-1; TRBD2 agrees at 8 bases. V lost 4 bases to trimming and J lost 3 bases; unmatched junction nucleotides: 6. Germline CDR1 is SGDLS and CDR2 is YYNGEE. CDR3 length: 15 residues. CDR3: CASSPTGGVYNEQFF. CDR3 nucleotide sequence: TGTGCCAGCAGCCCCACCGGGGGGGTCTACAATGAGCAGTTCTTC.

The chain links TRBV18 to TRBJ2-1, with 8 positions matching TRBD1. The junction had 7 bases not matched to a gene; V was cut back by 6 bases and J by 0 bases. CDR1 KGHSH and CDR2 LQKENI come from the germline V gene. This CDR3 has 16 residues. The CDR3 nucleotides read TGTGCCAGCTCGCCGACAGGGGTAACCTCCTACAATGAGCAGTTCTTC. Its protein is CASSPTGVTSYNEQFF.

The chain recombines TRBV7-9 with TRBJ2-1; 9 bases match TRBD1. V was clipped by 5 bases and J by 6 bases; unmatched bases: 5. The CDR3 has 14 amino acids. Germline loops: CDR1 SEHNR, CDR2 FQNEAQ (reference sequence). The DNA for the CDR3 is TGTGCCAGCAGCACCGGGACAGGGTCCAATGAGCAGTTCTTC. This sequence encodes CASSTGTGSNEQFF.

CDR3 nucleotides: TGTGCCAGCAGTCCCGGCGGGGGGGTATATGGCTACACCTTC. Its protein product is CASSPGGGVYGYTF. The chain is built from TRBV6-1 and TRBJ1-2; D possibly corresponds to TRBD1 (5 bases). The ends were cut back, 5 bases at V and 5 bases at J, with 15 bases in the middle. The CDR3 has 14 amino acids. Germline V gene lookup returns CDR1 MNHNS and CDR2 SASEGT.

This chain's CDR3 is CASSLRLAGYEQYF. CDR3 sequence (DNA): TGTGCCAGCAGCTTACGGCTAGCTGGGTACGAGCAGTACTTC. The chain combines TRBV7-2 with TRBJ2-7, with D perhaps TRBD2 (5 bases). The CDR3 length is 14 residues. The V end lost 2 bases, the J end lost 4 bases, and 12 bases lay between the germline ends. The germline gives CDR1 SGHTA, CDR2 FQGNSA. The full variable domain, completed using reference TRBV7-2 and TRBJ2-7, is GAGVSQSPSNKVTEKGKDVELRCDPISGHTALYWYRQSLGQGLEFLIYFQGNSAPDKSGLPSDRFSAERTGGSVSTLTIQRTQQEDSAVYLCASSLRLAGYEQYFGPGTRLTVT.

The J gene is TRBJ2-3, the V gene TRBV6-6, with 10 bases lining up with TRBD1. The J segment lost 5 bases and the V segment lost 0 bases, leaving 2 bases of the junction unmatched. CDR3 length: 15 amino acids. The germline CDR1 and CDR2 sequences are MNHNY and SVGAGI (reference sequence). This chain's CDR3 is CASSYSDRGKDTQYF. The CDR3 DNA follows: TGTGCCAGCAGTTACTCGGACAGGGGGAAAGATACGCAGTATTTT.

The chain's CDR3 is CAWTASTDTQYF. The CDR3 coding sequence is TGTGCCTGGACGGCTTCCACAGATACGCAGTATTTT. The V call is TRBV30, the J call TRBJ2-3; D call uncertain. The CDR3 covers 12 residues. Germline V gene lookup returns CDR1 GTSNPN and CDR2 SVGIG (reference sequence). Trimming removed 4 bases at V and 2 bases at J, with 7 bases between.

This chain joins TRBV5-6 and TRBJ2-7, with 14 bases matching TRBD2. The length of the CDR3 is 18 residues. Germline loops: CDR1 SGHDT, CDR2 YYEEEE. The junction had 6 bases not matched to a gene; V was cut back by 1 base and J by 0 bases. DNA for the CDR3: TGTGCCAGCAGCTTGAGGGGACTAGCGGGGGCCAGCTCCTACGAGCAGTACTTC. This codes for CASSLRGLAGASSYEQYF.

The CDR3 sequence is CASSTRQSSSYNEQFF. The CDR3 DNA reads TGTGCCAGCAGCACAAGACAGTCAAGCTCCTACAATGAGCAGTTCTTC. This chain joins TRBV9 and TRBJ2-1, with a tentative D call TRBD1 (5 bases). The CDR3 loop spans 16 amino acids. Per germline, CDR1 SGDLS and CDR2 YYNGEE. V dropped 4 bases and J dropped 0 bases, with 14 bases sitting between them.

CDR3 nucleotides: TGTGCCAGCAGCCGGGGCACCGGGGAGCTGTTTTTT. Translating gives CASSRGTGELFF. V gene TRBV7-3 combines with J gene TRBJ2-2, with D possibly matching TRBD2 (5 bases). V was cut by 5 bases and J by 4 bases, with 5 bases left in between. The CDR3 sequence is 12 residues long. The germline V gene has CDR1 SGHTA and CDR2 FQGTGA.

This clone was counted once. The V gene is TRBV29-1, the J gene TRBJ1-2; D may be TRBD1 (5 bases). The CDR3 sequence is 13 residues long. V gave up 3 bases and J gave up 6 bases, with 14 bases separating them. In germline, CDR1 is SQVTM, CDR2 ANQGSEA. The CDR3, as DNA: TGCAGCGTTGATTTAGGAGGGGCAGATGGCTACACCTTC. Residues: CSVDLGGADGYTF. The full variable domain, completed using reference TRBV29-1 and TRBJ1-2, is SAVISQKPSRDICQRGTSLTIQCQVDSQVTMMFWYRQQPGQSLTLIATANQGSEATYESGFVIDKFPISRPNLTFSTLTVSNMSPEDSSIYLCSVDLGGADGYTFGSGTRLTVV.

The CDR3 loop is CATSPPPEAFF. CDR3 in DNA: TGTGCCACCTCTCCGCCCCCTGAAGCTTTCTTT. V and J are TRBV6-6 and TRBJ1-1; unclear D gene. V lost 10 bases and J 6 bases, leaving 12 bases between the germline ends. From germline, CDR1 is MNHNY and CDR2 SVGAGI (reference sequence). The CDR3 contains 11 residues.

The gene calls are TRBV18 and TRBJ2-7; D remains ambiguous. The CDR3 spans 14 residues. V lost 3 bases to trimming and J lost 1 base, with 10 bases between them. From germline, CDR1 is KGHSH and CDR2 LQKENI. The CDR3 sequence is CASSPSPLSYEQYF. The CDR3 region has the DNA TGTGCCAGCTCACCGTCGCCGTTATCCTACGAGCAGTACTTC.

V usage is TRBV7-3 and J usage is TRBJ1-5, with a weak D call TRBD1 (5 bases). Germline V lookup: CDR1 SGHTA, CDR2 FQGTGA. Trimming left V 1 base short and J 7 bases short, with 23 bases between. The CDR3 consists of 18 residues. The CDR3 spells CASSLIPGGVMACQPQHF. CDR3 nucleotides: TGTGCCAGCAGCTTAATACCTGGGGGGGTTATGGCGTGCCAGCCCCAGCATTTT.

The rearrangement links TRBV5-4 to TRBJ2-3, with D perhaps matching TRBD2 (6 bases). The length of the CDR3 is 14 residues. Germline CDR1 is SGHNT and CDR2 is YYREEE (reference sequence). Trimming stripped 4 bases from V and 7 bases from J, with 16 bases between. Here the CDR3 DNA reads TGTGCCAGCAGCCTGGGGGGTGGGCAGCATACGCAGTATTTT. Its translation: CASSLGGGQHTQYF.

This clone was observed a handful of times. The V and J genes are TRBV27 and TRBJ1-2; a weak D match, TRBD1 (6 bases). Deletions cut 5 bases from V and 4 bases from J, with 11 bases between. Germline-derived CDR1 and CDR2 are MNHEY and SMNVEV (reference sequence). The CDR3 runs to 13 residues. The CDR3 DNA is TGTGCCAGCAGTCCCCCACAGGGCTATGGCTACACCTTC. Translated, it gives CASSPPQGYGYTF.

The gene calls are TRBV9 and TRBJ2-2; TRBD1 matches at 7 bases. The CDR3 runs to 17 residues. Per the germline V gene, CDR1 is SGDLS and CDR2 is YYNGEE. The V gene end was trimmed by 0 bases and the J gene end by 7 bases; junction bases not matched to a gene: 12. The CDR3 DNA reads TGTGCCAGCAGCGTAGGATCGACAGGGCAAGGCGGCGGGGAGCTGTTTTTT. Amino acid sequence: CASSVGSTGQGGGELFF.

V and J are TRBV5-1 and TRBJ2-5, with 8 bases lining up with TRBD1. The J segment lost 4 bases and the V segment lost 5 bases, leaving 10 bases of the junction unmatched. Germline CDR1 and CDR2: SGHRS and YFSETQ. This CDR3 is built from 15 residues. CDR3 amino acids: CASRLSGGAGETQYF. The CDR3 bases are TGCGCCAGCAGATTATCAGGGGGCGCGGGAGAGACCCAGTACTTC. The whole variable domain, filled in from reference TRBV5-1 and TRBJ2-5, reads KAGVTQTPRYLIKTRGQQVTLSCSPISGHRSVSWYQQTPGQGLQFLFEYFSETQRNKGNFPGRFSGRQFSNSRSEMNVSTLELGDSALYLCASRLSGGAGETQYFGPGTRLLVL.

The rearrangement links TRBV18 to TRBJ2-7; 7 bases map to TRBD1. The CDR3 consists of 14 residues. The junction had 8 bases not matched to a gene; V was cut back by 2 bases and J by 7 bases. Germline V gene lookup returns CDR1 KGHSH and CDR2 LQKENI. CDR3 loop: CASSPFDRVVEQYF. DNA for the CDR3: TGTGCCAGCTCACCATTTGACAGGGTCGTGGAGCAGTACTTC.

The V and J genes are TRBV7-6 and TRBJ2-3; maybe TRBD1 (6 bases). Germline CDR1 SGHVS, CDR2 FNYEAQ. This CDR3 has 15 amino acids. Deletions cut 1 base from V and 3 bases from J, with 11 bases between. The CDR3 DNA reads as TGTGCCAGCAGCTTAGACAGGGCGAGGACAGATACGCAGTATTTT. This codes for CASSLDRARTDTQYF.